The T cell receptor beta chain under discussion was sequenced for a study of human T cells and chemical hapten exposure. Library construction involved attaching unique molecular identifiers to individual cDNA molecules, which allowed quantitative, reproducible TCR counting. In the original workflow: Counts of TCRs in each sample centred on a median of about 96,000 and extended from about 20,000 to 690,000. TCRdb redid the calling of the RACE reads with MiXCR, one entry per CDR3 protein. TCRdb's processing, not the study's, gives the V and J calls here. The sample has 44,000 or so distinct CDR3 sequences; 3.7% are singletons. Regarding time point: healthy volunteer bleed at 6 weeks. Whole blood, unfractionated, served as the material for total RNA extraction. Germline V gene data show CDR1 as MDHEN and CDR2 as SYDVKM. The CDR3 runs 15 residues. After removal of 6 bases from V and 2 bases from J, the junction contained 8 bases not matched to a gene.

This clonotype was observed many times. The sequence was obtained from a human donor in good health. Some clones in this sample may be carry-over from other donors' samples. The V gene is TRBV28, the J gene TRBJ1-2; 8 nucleotides match TRBD1. Sample: whole blood. CDR3 region: CASRKTGGGNYGYTF. DNA for the CDR3: TGTGCCAGCAGGAAAACAGGGGGTGGAAACTATGGCTACACCTTC.